This passage covers 5 T cell receptor beta chains from one sample sequenced in a study of Graves' ophthalmopathy and Graves' hyperthyroidism. As the template, RNA transcripts were used to amplify TCR beta CDR3 regions. Amplification began with first-round RT-PCR using HTBI primers, then second-round multiplex PCR was performed. TCRdb recomputed calls from the multiplex PCR reads with MiXCR, one row per CDR3 protein. The table has about 220,000 distinct CDR3 sequences, approximately 21% seen once. Material: peripheral blood. Receptors were obtained from a woman in her forties or fifties with Graves' ophthalmopathy.

This clonotype showed up many times. The chain carries TRBV6-1 and TRBJ1-5; TRBD1 is a possible D gene (5 bases). V was shortened by 6 bases and J by 7 bases, with 13 bases between the two germline ends. Germline CDR1 reads MNHNS; CDR2 reads SASEGT. CDR3 length: 13 amino acids. This CDR3 is CASRGPWEQPQHF. The CDR3, as DNA: TGTGCCAGCAGGGGACCTTGGGAGCAGCCCCAGCATTTT.

This clonotype was detected a few times. The V gene is TRBV10-1, the J gene TRBJ2-6, with 9 positions matching TRBD1. CDR3 size: 16 residues. V gave up 11 bases and J gave up 4 bases; unmatched junction bases: 12. Germline CDR1 and CDR2: WNHNN and SYGVQD (reference sequence). The CDR3 coding sequence is TGCGCCGGAAACCGGGACAGGGTCGCCGGGGCCAACGTCCTGACTTTC. This translates into CAGNRDRVAGANVLTF.

The sample holds many counts of this clonotype. This chain connects TRBV7-8 to TRBJ1-1; D remains unclear. The CDR3 spans 15 residues. The V gene's germline CDR1 is SGHVS and CDR2 FQNEAQ. V was shortened by 5 bases and J by 0 bases, with 13 bases between the two germline ends. The CDR3 region is CASSATRPLNTEAFF. Written as DNA, the CDR3 is TGTGCCAGCAGCGCCACGAGACCCCTGAACACTGAAGCTTTCTTT.

The table lists this clonotype with many counts. The chain links TRBV12-5 to TRBJ1-2; the D gene is possibly TRBD1 (6 bases). The CDR3 totals 14 residues. Germline CDR1 and CDR2: LGHNT and FRNRAP. V was trimmed by 6 bases and J by 3 bases, leaving 14 bases between them. CDR3 sequence (DNA): TGTGCTAGTGGGCCGGGGGGCTGGGACTATGGCTACACCTTC. It translates to CASGPGGWDYGYTF.

The gene calls are TRBV24-1 and TRBJ2-5, with D possibly matching TRBD2 (5 bases). The V gene lost 2 bases and the J gene lost 4 bases, with 10 bases spanning the gap. The CDR3 covers 14 residues. The germline V gene encodes CDR1 KGHDR and CDR2 SFDVKD. CDR3 bases: TGTGCCACCAGTGATTCAGCGGAAAGAGAGACCCAGTACTTC. It specifies CATSDSAERETQYF.